These 27 T cell receptor beta chains came from one sample sequenced in a study of regulatory T cells in long-lasting Graves disease. The sample's time point: newly diagnosed GD, antithyroid drugs for less than 3 months. The TCR library was prepared using RNA isolated from PBMCs. Relying on iRepertoire HTBI primers and Arm-PCR of CDR3 regions, the team built TCR beta libraries. TCRdb re-called the multiplex PCR reads with MiXCR, one entry per CDR3 protein. The data contain under 700,000 distinct CDR3 sequences, about 16% of them singletons. This same sample was also part of a study on T cells in Graves' hyperthyroidism and ophthalmopathy.

The sample here was peripheral blood mononuclear cells (PBMCs), taken at new diagnosis, from a patient treated with antithyroid drugs. The receptors derive from a woman aged 35-65 years with Graves disease.

Of note for this clonotype: This may come from a read error, since a much larger clone is one base off. V usage is TRBV27 and J usage is TRBJ2-3, with 8 positions matching TRBD2. The CDR3 contains 15 residues. Germline V lookup: CDR1 MNHEY, CDR2 SMNVEV (reference sequence). The DNA of the CDR3 is TGTGCCAGCGGTTTCGGGGGGGCAGACACAGATACGCAGTATTTT. Its translation: CASGFGGADTDTQYF.

The chain uses TRBV20-1 and TRBJ2-3; 14 bases align to TRBD2. The CDR3 has 17 residues. In germline, CDR1 is DFQATT, CDR2 SNEGSKA (reference sequence). The junction had 10 bases not matched to a gene; V was cut back by 6 bases and J by 2 bases. The CDR3 DNA is TGCAGTGCCACTAAAGGGACTAGCGGGGGCTTCACAGATACGCAGTATTTT. Translated, it gives CSATKGTSGGFTDTQYF.

This clonotype was picked up many times. The V and J genes are TRBV19 and TRBJ1-4; D remains ambiguous. There are 15 residues in the CDR3. Germline CDR1 reads LNHDA; CDR2 reads SQIVND (reference sequence). V lost 5 bases, J lost 0 bases, and 10 bases lay in between. The CDR3 nucleotides read TGTGCCAGTAGTCGCCTGAGATCAACTAATGAAAAACTGTTTTTT. Translating it yields CASSRLRSTNEKLFF.

In this sample, this clonotype turned up a few times. This sequence joins TRBV27 and TRBJ1-3; 7 bases agree with TRBD1. Trimming cost V 6 bases and J 7 bases; bases outside gene matches: 9. This CDR3 spans 14 amino acids. Looked up from germline, CDR1 is MNHEY and CDR2 is SMNVEV (reference sequence). The chain's CDR3 is CASRQGGAGNTIYF. In nucleotides, the CDR3 is TGTGCCAGCAGACAAGGGGGCGCGGGTAACACCATATATTTT.

The table lists this clonotype with many counts. The chain uses TRBV5-8 and TRBJ1-1, with a tentative D call TRBD1 (5 bases). The CDR3 is 13 amino acids. Deletions cut 8 bases from V and 4 bases from J, with 15 bases between. CDR1 and CDR2 from the germline V gene are SGHTS and YDEGEE. The CDR3 loop reads CARGGFRVTEAFF. The CDR3 nucleotides are TGTGCCAGGGGGGGTTTCCGAGTCACTGAAGCTTTCTTT.

This clonotype was seen once. V is TRBV7-9 and J is TRBJ1-3, with D hard to call. The CDR3 contains 19 residues. Germline V gene data show CDR1 as SEHNR and CDR2 as FQNEAQ (reference sequence). The V gene lost 5 bases and the J gene lost 0 bases, with 23 bases spanning the gap. In DNA, the CDR3 is TGTGCCAGCAGCAAGGGATTCAATCGTGGAGAGGGCTCTGGAAACACCATATATTTT. It translates to CASSKGFNRGEGSGNTIYF.

This clonotype was counted a few times. A read error may be the cause here, since a much bigger clone is one base away. The chain joins TRBV7-9 to TRBJ1-1; D unclear. This CDR3 is built from 12 residues. Germline lookup yields CDR1 SEHNR and CDR2 FQNEAQ (reference sequence). The chain's CDR3 is CANSLANTEAFF. For the CDR3, the DNA is TGTGCCAACAGCTTAGCTAACACTGAAGCTTTCTTT.

This clonotype was picked up many times. The rearrangement uses TRBV2 and TRBJ2-5; D might be TRBD2 (6 bases). V gave up 7 bases and J gave up 5 bases, with 11 bases separating them. Germline loops: CDR1 SNHLY, CDR2 FYNNEI. CDR3 length equals 12 residues. The CDR3 DNA is TGTGCCAGCAAACGGGACTCTGAGACCCAGTACTTC. Translating it yields CASKRDSETQYF.

This clonotype has a count of ten or more. CDR3 bases: TGTGCCAGCAGTCTGACCGGACAGGGGCCTGAAGCTTTCTTT. Amino acids: CASSLTGQGPEAFF. V usage is TRBV12-3 or TRBV12-4 and J usage is TRBJ1-1; 9 bases map to TRBD1. V gave up 5 bases and J gave up 6 bases; unmatched junction bases: 7. This CDR3 spans 14 amino acids.

This clonotype was seen many times. The genes are TRBV19 and TRBJ1-5; 7 nucleotides align to TRBD1. With V trimmed by 9 bases and J by 6 bases, 8 bases remained unmatched. CDR3 length: 13 amino acids. CDR1 is LNHDA and CDR2 is SQIVND in the germline V gene (reference sequence). CDR3 in amino acids: CASTDRVFQPQHF. The CDR3 nucleotides are TGTGCCAGCACCGACAGGGTTTTTCAGCCCCAGCATTTT.

This clonotype has a handful of counts. The CDR3 region has the DNA TGTGCCAGCAGTTACCAAATTGCAGACTACGAGCAGTACTTC. This translates into CASSYQIADYEQYF. The chain joins TRBV6-5 to TRBJ2-7; D unclear. V lost 2 bases and J lost 3, with 11 bases in between. The CDR3 is 14 residues long. CDR1 and CDR2 (germline): MNHEY, SVGAGI.

Comments on this clonotype: A much larger clone sits a single nucleotide away, making a read error possible. V is TRBV6-1 and J is TRBJ1-2; TRBD1 might be the D (6 bases). CDR3 length: 16 residues. The germline V gene has CDR1 MNHNS and CDR2 SASEGT. CDR3 nucleotides: TGTGCCAGCAGTGGTACGTTTTCGACAGGAGTCTATGGCTACGCCTTC. Protein: CASSGTFSTGVYGYAF.

This clonotype was observed once. Being one base from a much bigger clone, this may be a read error. The chain couples TRBV28 to TRBJ1-1; D uncertain. Germline V gene lookup returns CDR1 MDHEN and CDR2 SYDVKM. This CDR3 is built from 12 residues. This CDR3 is CACSFEDTEAFF. CDR3 in DNA: TGTGCCTGCAGTTTTGAGGACACTGAAGCTTTCTTT.

This clonotype was seen a handful of times. The gene calls are TRBV6-1 and TRBJ2-6, with D uncertain. Trimming stripped 8 bases from V and 0 bases from J, with 8 bases between. Germline V lookup: CDR1 MNHNS, CDR2 SASEGT. The CDR3 consists of 14 residues. CDR3 sequence: CASGVSSGANVLTF. The CDR3 bases are TGTGCCAGCGGCGTTTCCTCTGGGGCCAACGTCCTGACTTTC.

This clonotype was observed many times. The chain uses TRBV10-3 and TRBJ2-7, with D possibly matching TRBD1 (5 bases). This CDR3 is built from 14 residues. V lost 2 bases, J lost 3 bases, and 11 bases lay in between. Germline values: CDR1 ENHRY, CDR2 SYGVKD. CDR3 protein: CAISERGTDYEQYF. DNA of the CDR3: TGTGCCATCAGTGAGAGGGGCACCGACTACGAGCAGTACTTC.

In this sample, this clonotype turned up many times. The chain uses TRBV28 and TRBJ1-2; D perhaps matches TRBD1 (5 bases). The CDR3 is 18 residues long. Germline values: CDR1 MDHEN, CDR2 SYDVKM. V was cut by 5 bases and J by 0 bases, with 22 bases left in between. Here the CDR3 reads CASSIRPKRTKTNYGYTF. The CDR3 DNA reads as TGTGCCAGCAGTATTAGGCCCAAGCGGACAAAGACTAACTATGGCTACACCTTC.

This clonotype was found many times. The chain couples TRBV10-3 to TRBJ1-5; no reliable D call. V lost 3 bases to trimming and J lost 5 bases, with 8 bases between them. The CDR3 extends over 13 amino acids. Germline CDR1 is ENHRY and CDR2 is SYGVKD. The CDR3 DNA follows: TGTGCCATCAGTGAAGGCTGGGATCAGCCCCAGCATTTT. Amino acids: CAISEGWDQPQHF.

This clonotype was counted at least ten times. Germline is not matched at one junction end, which may reflect a read error. The rearrangement joins TRBV5-1 to TRBJ2-2; D gene uncertain. This CDR3 spans 12 amino acids. Germline-derived CDR1 and CDR2 are SGHRS and YFSETQ. The CDR3 loop reads CASSLGPGELFF. CDR3 nucleotide sequence: TGTGCCAGCAGCTTAGGACCCGGGGAGCTGTTTTTT.

This clonotype was observed many times. The V gene is TRBV18, the J gene TRBJ2-2; D unresolved. This CDR3 spans 14 amino acids. Germline CDR1 KGHSH, CDR2 LQKENI. Deletions cut 1 base from V and 1 base from J, with 4 bases between. The CDR3 loop reads CASSPRGNTGELFF. The DNA of the CDR3 is TGTGCCAGCTCACCACGAGGGAACACCGGGGAGCTGTTTTTT.

The chain has TRBV19 and TRBJ1-1, with TRBD1 as a possible D gene (6 bases). Looked up from germline, CDR1 is LNHDA and CDR2 is SQIVND (reference sequence). Trimming took 10 bases from V and 4 from J, leaving 22 bases between them. The CDR3 totals 15 residues. The chain's CDR3 is CATGGGQIRTTEAFF. CDR3 sequence (DNA): TGTGCCACCGGGGGGGGGCAAATCAGAACCACTGAAGCTTTCTTT.

This clonotype has just a few counts. V usage is TRBV7-9 and J usage is TRBJ1-1; D perhaps matches TRBD1 (5 bases). V was clipped by 0 bases and J by 3 bases, with 11 bases between them. CDR1 SEHNR and CDR2 FQNEAQ come from the germline V gene (reference sequence). The CDR3 has 15 amino acids. CDR3 loop: CASSLANGGDTEAFF. CDR3 coding DNA: TGTGCCAGCAGCTTAGCGAATGGGGGGGACACTGAAGCTTTCTTT.

This clonotype was found many times. This chain connects TRBV10-3 to TRBJ1-3; weak D call: TRBD1 (6 bases). The germline V gene has CDR1 ENHRY and CDR2 SYGVKD. This CDR3 spans 18 amino acids. V was cut by 0 bases and J by 2 bases, with 17 bases left in between. CDR3 DNA: TGTGCCATCAGTGAGTCGTACGGGCAGGGGAACGCTGGAAACACCATATATTTT. It translates to CAISESYGQGNAGNTIYF.

This clonotype has ten or more counts. J is TRBJ2-1 and V is TRBV15; no definite D call. Deletions cut 0 bases from V and 3 bases from J, with 12 bases between. CDR1 and CDR2 (germline): LNHNV, YYDKDF (reference sequence). This CDR3 comprises 16 residues. CDR3 sequence (DNA): TGTGCCACCAGCAGAGATAGCAGGAGTATCTACAATGAGCAGTTCTTC. The encoded protein is CATSRDSRSIYNEQFF.

Many counts were recorded for this clonotype. V and J are TRBV12-3 or TRBV12-4 and TRBJ2-1, with D perhaps being TRBD1 or TRBD2 (5 bases each). The CDR3 is 16 residues long. The V end was cut by 3 bases, the J end by 4 bases, with 16 bases between. The CDR3 protein is CASSFRSTGAYNEQFF. CDR3 coding DNA: TGTGCCAGCAGTTTTCGGTCAACCGGGGCGTACAATGAGCAGTTCTTC.

The chain couples TRBV20-1 to TRBJ1-1; the D is unclear. CDR1 is DFQATT, CDR2 SNEGSKA, per germline (reference sequence). The CDR3 totals 12 residues. The germline V and J ends were trimmed by 5 bases and 3 bases, with 10 bases remaining between them. The CDR3 region is CSAAGRDTEAFF. CDR3 coding DNA: TGCAGTGCTGCTGGGAGGGACACTGAAGCTTTCTTT.

This clonotype was seen many times. The chain has TRBV12-3 or TRBV12-4 and TRBJ2-3; no clear D. CDR3 length: 14 residues. Deletions cut 7 bases from V and 3 bases from J, with 14 bases between. CDR3 protein: CASKIGVGTDTQYF. CDR3 DNA sequence: TGTGCCAGCAAAATTGGGGTAGGGACAGATACGCAGTATTTT.

This sequence joins TRBV5-5 and TRBJ1-4; D call uncertain. The CDR3 covers 14 residues. V was pared by 5 bases and J by 4 bases, with 12 bases between. CDR1 SGHKS and CDR2 YYEKEE come from the germline V gene (reference sequence). DNA for the CDR3: TGTGCCAGCAGTACAGACGGTGTTAATGAAAAACTGTTTTTT. Translating it yields CASSTDGVNEKLFF.